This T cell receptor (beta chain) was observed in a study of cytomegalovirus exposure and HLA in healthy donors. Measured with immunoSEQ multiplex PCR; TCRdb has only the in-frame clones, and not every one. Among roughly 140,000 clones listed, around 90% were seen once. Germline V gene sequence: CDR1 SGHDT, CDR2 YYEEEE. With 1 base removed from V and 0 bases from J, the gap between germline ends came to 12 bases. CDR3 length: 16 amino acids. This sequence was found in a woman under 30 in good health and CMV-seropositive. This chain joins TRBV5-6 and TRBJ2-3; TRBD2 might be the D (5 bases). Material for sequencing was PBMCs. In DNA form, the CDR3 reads TGTGCCAGCAGCTTGATTGTCCAGCGGAGCACAGATACGCAGTATTTT. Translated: CASSLIVQRSTDTQYF.